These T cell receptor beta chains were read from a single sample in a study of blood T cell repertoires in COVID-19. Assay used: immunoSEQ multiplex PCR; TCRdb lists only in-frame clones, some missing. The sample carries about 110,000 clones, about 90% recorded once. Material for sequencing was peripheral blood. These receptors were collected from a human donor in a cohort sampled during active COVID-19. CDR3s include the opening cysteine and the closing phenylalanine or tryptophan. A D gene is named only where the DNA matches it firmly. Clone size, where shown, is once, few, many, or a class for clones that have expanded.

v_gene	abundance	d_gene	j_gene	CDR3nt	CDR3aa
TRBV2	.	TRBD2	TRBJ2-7	TGTGCCAGCGGGACTAGCGGGAGAGAGCAGTACTTC	CASGTSGREQYF
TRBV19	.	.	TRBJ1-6	TGTGCCAGTAGTATTAGGGCAGGGCCTAATAATTCACCCCTCCACTTT	CASSIRAGPNNSPLHF
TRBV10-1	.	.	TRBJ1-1	TGCGCCAGCAGTCGGCGACACCCACCGAACACTGAAGCTTTCTTT	CASSRRHPPNTEAFF
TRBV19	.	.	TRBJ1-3	TGTGCCAGTAGCGTCGACAGATACTCTGGAAACACCATATATTTT	CASSVDRYSGNTIYF
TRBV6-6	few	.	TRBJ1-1	TGTGCCAGCGCTGGTATCGGCACTGAAGCTTTCTTT	CASAGIGTEAFF
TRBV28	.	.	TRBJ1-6	TGTGCCAGCAGTGGGGGGAGCTCCTATAATTCACCCCTCCACTTT	CASSGGSSYNSPLHF
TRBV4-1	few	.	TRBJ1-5	TGCGCCAGCAGCCAGTCGCAGGGCTACAATCAGCCCCAGCATTTT	CASSQSQGYNQPQHF
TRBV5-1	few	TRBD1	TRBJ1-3	TGCGCCAGCAGCTTGGCCCCGACAGGGACTGGAAACACCATATATTTT	CASSLAPTGTGNTIYF
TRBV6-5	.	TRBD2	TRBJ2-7	TGTGCCACCCGGACCACCGGGACTAGTGTATACGAGCAGTACTTC	CATRTTGTSVYEQYF
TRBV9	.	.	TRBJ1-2	TGTGCCAGCAGCATACAGGACAGACCTTATGGCTACACCTTC	CASSIQDRPYGYTF
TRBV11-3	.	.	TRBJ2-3	TGTGCCAGCAGCTTATCATTGGGCAGTTCCTCCACAGATACGCAGTATTTT	CASSLSLGSSSTDTQYF
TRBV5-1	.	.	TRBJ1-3	TGCGCCAGCGGGGCCGGTGGAGTCGACTCTGGAAACACCATATATTTT	CASGAGGVDSGNTIYF
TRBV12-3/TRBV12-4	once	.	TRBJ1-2	TGTGCCAGCAGTTTGGAACAGGGATCTGGCTACACCTTC	CASSLEQGSGYTF
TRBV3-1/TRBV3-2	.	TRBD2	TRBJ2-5	TGTGCCAGCAGCTACGCTAGCGGGGGGAGGGAGACCCAGTACTTC	CASSYASGGRETQYF
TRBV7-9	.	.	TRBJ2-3	TGTGCCAGCAGCCGAACACCCGGGACAACAGATACGCAGTATTTT	CASSRTPGTTDTQYF
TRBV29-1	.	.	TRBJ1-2	TGCAGCGTTGGGCAGGTCCTTAGGGGTGGCTACACCTTC	CSVGQVLRGGYTF
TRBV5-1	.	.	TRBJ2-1	TGCGCCAGCAGCTTGGACTTGCCAGGTGAGCAGTTCTTC	CASSLDLPGEQFF
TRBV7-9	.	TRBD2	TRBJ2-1	TGTGCCAGCAGCCCCCTGACTAGCAAAGTCAATGAGCAGTTCTTC	CASSPLTSKVNEQFF
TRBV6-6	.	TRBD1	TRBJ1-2	TGTGCCAGCAGCCTCGGACAGGCCCTTGGCTACACCTTC	CASSLGQALGYTF
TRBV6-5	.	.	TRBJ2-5	TGTGCCAGCAGTTACCTATCACCCATGTCGGAGACCCAGTACTTC	CASSYLSPMSETQYF
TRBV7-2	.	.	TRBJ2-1	TGTGCCAGCACTTGGGGGCTAGCTCGTAATGAGCAGTTCTTC	CASTWGLARNEQFF
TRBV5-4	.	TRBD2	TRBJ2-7	TGTGCCAGCAGCGGGTCGACTAGCGGGGGGTACGAGCAGTACTTC	CASSGSTSGGYEQYF
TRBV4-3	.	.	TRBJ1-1	TGCGCCAGCAGCCAAGATACGGGTTGGAACACTGAAGCTTTCTTT	CASSQDTGWNTEAFF
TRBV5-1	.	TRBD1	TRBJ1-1	TGCGCCAGCAGCTTGGGACAGGGCCTACCGTTTGCTTTCTTT	CASSLGQGLPFAFF
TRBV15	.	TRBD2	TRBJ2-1	TGTGCCACCAGCAGAGACCCAGCGGGAGGCTCCTACAATGAGCAGTTCTTC	CATSRDPAGGSYNEQFF
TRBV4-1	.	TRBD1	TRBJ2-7	TGCGCCAGCAGCCAAGACCCGGGACAGGGGAGCTACGAGCAGTACTTC	CASSQDPGQGSYEQYF
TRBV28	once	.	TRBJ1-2	TGTGCCAGCAGTAGCCCCACAGGACAGCCTCAATATGGCTACACCTTC	CASSSPTGQPQYGYTF